Listed here are 29 T cell receptor beta chains from one sample, sequenced in a study of T cells in Graves' hyperthyroidism and ophthalmopathy. Amplification yielded TCR beta CDR3 regions, with RNA transcripts as the source. TCR CDR3 regions were first amplified by RT-PCR with HTBI primers. Each CDR3 protein is one row after TCRdb ran MiXCR on the multiplex PCR reads. The sample holds 220,000 or so distinct CDR3 sequences, around 15% seen once. Sequenced sample: blood. These receptors originate from a woman aged 18-29 years with Graves' ophthalmopathy.

This clonotype was found a few times. This sequence joins TRBV4-1 and TRBJ2-1; 9 positions match TRBD1. V was pared by 4 bases and J by 4 bases, with 11 bases of the junction left unmatched. The germline CDR1 and CDR2 sequences are MGHRA and YSYEKL. CDR3 length: 17 amino acids. The CDR3 reads CASSRQLTGGIYNEQFF. CDR3 nucleotides: TGCGCCAGCAGCCGACAACTAACAGGGGGCATTTACAATGAGCAGTTCTTC.

This clonotype was seen just once. V usage is TRBV5-1 and J usage is TRBJ1-2; 12 bases line up with TRBD1. CDR3 length equals 16 residues. CDR1 and CDR2 (germline): SGHRS, YFSETQ. The V segment lost 7 bases and the J segment 3 bases; nucleotides outside the gene matches: 10. The CDR3 region is CASGTGGAKLDYGYTF. In DNA form, the CDR3 reads TGCGCCAGCGGGACAGGGGGCGCGAAGTTGGACTATGGCTACACCTTC.

There are many counts of this clonotype. The chain is built from TRBV4-2 and TRBJ1-5, with D maybe TRBD1 (6 bases). This CDR3 comprises 14 residues. Trimming stripped 3 bases from V and 7 bases from J, with 13 bases between. From germline, CDR1 is LGHNA and CDR2 YNFKEQ. CDR3 region: CASSQGTRDQPQHF. The CDR3 coding sequence is TGTGCCAGCAGCCAGGGGACAAGGGACCAGCCCCAGCATTTT.

At least ten counts were recorded for this clonotype. The chain is built from TRBV3-1 and TRBJ1-5, with D uncertain. There are 13 residues in the CDR3. CDR1 is LGHDT and CDR2 is YNNKEL in the germline V gene (reference sequence). V was trimmed by 5 bases and J by 6 bases, leaving 11 bases between them. The CDR3 nucleotides are TGTGCCAGCAGCTCACTCGCAGGTCAGCCCCAGCATTTT. Its protein is CASSSLAGQPQHF. The variable domain in full, completed from reference TRBV3-1 and TRBJ1-5, reads DTAVSQTPKYLVTQMGNDKSIKCEQNLGHDTMYWYKQDSKKFLKIMFSYNNKELIINETVPNRFSPKSPDKAHLNLHINSLELGDSAVYFCASSSLAGQPQHFGDGTRLSIL.

This clonotype has at least ten counts. The chain links TRBV19 to TRBJ1-5; TRBD1 is a possible D gene (5 bases). This CDR3 contains 14 residues. Germline CDR1 LNHDA, CDR2 SQIVND (reference sequence). V lost 5 bases and J 4 bases, leaving 12 bases between the germline ends. In DNA form, the CDR3 reads TGTGCCAGTAGTGAGAGCGGGGGAAATCAGCCCCAGCATTTT. Its translation is CASSESGGNQPQHF.

This clonotype was observed many times. J is TRBJ2-7 and V is TRBV5-4; 12 bases match TRBD2. The junction had 3 bases not matched to a gene; V was cut back by 0 bases and J by 2 bases. The CDR3 loop spans 16 amino acids. Germline V CDR1 and CDR2: SGHNT, YYREEE (reference sequence). The CDR3 nucleotides are TGTGCCAGCAGCTTGGGACTAGCGGGAGAAACCTACGAGCAGTACTTC. Translated: CASSLGLAGETYEQYF.

This clonotype occurred a few times. A much larger clone is a single base away; this may be a read error. The chain couples TRBV11-2 to TRBJ2-2, with a possible D match to TRBD2 (6 bases). CDR3 length: 12 amino acids. V lost 6 bases and J lost 6, with 8 bases in between. Per germline, CDR1 SGHAT and CDR2 FQNNGV. The chain's CDR3 is CASSREAGELFF. CDR3 DNA: TGTGCCAGCAGTAGGGAGGCCGGGGAGCTGTTTTTT.

This clonotype was recorded many times. The rearrangement uses TRBV7-9 and TRBJ2-7, with 7 nucleotides matching TRBD1. V shed 4 bases, J shed 2 bases, and the junction held 11 bases outside the gene matches. Germline loops: CDR1 SEHNR, CDR2 FQNEAQ (reference sequence). The CDR3 sequence is 16 residues long. CDR3 bases: TGTGCCAGCAGCTCCGGGGACAGCGGATTAACCTACGAGCAGTACTTC. It is translated as CASSSGDSGLTYEQYF.

This clonotype was counted many times. The rearrangement uses TRBV27 and TRBJ1-1, with D possibly being TRBD1 (5 bases). Trimming removed 4 bases at V and 3 bases at J, with 9 bases between. This CDR3 region has 13 residues. CDR1 is MNHEY, CDR2 SMNVEV, per germline (reference sequence). CDR3 loop: CASSYRIYTEAFF. In DNA form, the CDR3 reads TGTGCCAGCAGTTACAGGATCTACACTGAAGCTTTCTTT.

This clonotype was counted at least ten times. The CDR3 here is CASSLQNEQFF. As DNA, the CDR3 is TGTGCCAGCAGCTTACAGAATGAGCAGTTCTTC. The V and J genes are TRBV13 and TRBJ2-1, with unresolved D. CDR3 length equals 11 residues. The germline gives CDR1 PRHDT, CDR2 FYEKMQ (reference sequence). The V end was cut by 2 bases, the J end by 7 bases, with 3 bases between.

At least ten counts were recorded for this clonotype. V is TRBV20-1 and J is TRBJ1-5; D unclear. With 1 base removed from V and 4 bases from J, the gap between germline ends came to 14 bases. The V gene's germline CDR1 is DFQATT and CDR2 SNEGSKA (reference sequence). The CDR3 length is 15 residues. This CDR3 reads CSARGLGHKNQPQHF. CDR3 nucleotide sequence: TGCAGTGCTAGAGGACTTGGGCATAAGAATCAGCCCCAGCATTTT.

V is TRBV11-2 and J is TRBJ1-4, with unresolved D. The CDR3 loop spans 14 amino acids. Germline-derived CDR1 and CDR2 are SGHAT and FQNNGV. The V and J ends lost 2 bases and 8 bases respectively, with 12 bases between them. CDR3 sequence: CASSLQWGGEKLFF. The CDR3 nucleotides read TGTGCCAGCAGCTTACAATGGGGTGGAGAAAAACTGTTTTTT.

This clonotype was counted a few times. The rearrangement uses TRBV5-6 and TRBJ1-3; tentative D call: TRBD1 (6 bases). Germline-derived CDR1 and CDR2 are SGHDT and YYEEEE. CDR3 length equals 16 residues. Between the trimmed V and J ends, which lost 1 base and 0 bases, there was a span of 11 bases. The CDR3 spells CASSLWGGDSGNTIYF. The CDR3 DNA follows: TGTGCCAGCAGCTTGTGGGGGGGCGACTCTGGAAACACCATATATTTT.

At least ten counts were recorded for this clonotype. This rearrangement joins TRBV11-2 to TRBJ2-2; D possibly uses TRBD1 or TRBD2 (5 bases each). Trimming took 2 bases from V and 5 from J, leaving 15 bases between them. Germline CDR1 reads SGHAT; CDR2 reads FQNNGV. CDR3 length: 16 amino acids. CDR3 nucleotide sequence: TGTGCCAGCAGCTTATGGAGGACAAGGGAAACCGGGGAGCTGTTTTTT. Translated: CASSLWRTRETGELFF.

This clonotype was seen ten or more times. The chain links TRBV5-1 to TRBJ1-2; TRBD1 aligns across 7 bases. Germline CDR1 reads SGHRS; CDR2 reads YFSETQ. Trimming took 4 bases from V and 5 from J; bases not matched to a gene: 11. This CDR3 has 15 residues. The CDR3 sequence: CASSVEAGTAYGYTF. Written as DNA, the CDR3 is TGCGCCAGCAGCGTAGAGGCCGGGACAGCTTATGGCTACACCTTC.

This clonotype has at least ten counts. This chain uses TRBV2 with TRBJ2-5; D call uncertain. The CDR3 spans 13 residues. V was pared by 6 bases and J by 5 bases, with 13 bases between. The germline CDR1 and CDR2 sequences are SNHLY and FYNNEI. This chain's CDR3 is CASSSTPWETQYF. Here the CDR3 DNA reads TGTGCCAGCAGCTCGACCCCGTGGGAGACCCAGTACTTC.

This clonotype was detected ten times or more. The chain carries TRBV2 and TRBJ2-1; 10 bases align to TRBD1. V was pared by 4 bases and J by 9 bases, with 6 bases of the junction left unmatched. Per germline, CDR1 SNHLY and CDR2 FYNNEI. The CDR3 is made up of 14 amino acids. In DNA, the CDR3 is TGTGCCAGCAGTGTTGGGACAGGGGTGGCTGAGCAGTTCTTC. Translation: CASSVGTGVAEQFF.

This clonotype was recorded at least ten times. The chain combines TRBV7-8 with TRBJ2-1, with 10 bases fitting TRBD2. With 2 bases clipped from V and 7 bases from J, the junction kept 11 bases outside the gene matches. Germline V lookup: CDR1 SGHVS, CDR2 FQNEAQ. This CDR3 comprises 17 residues. The CDR3 protein is CASSLLLAGVSKNEQFF. Here the CDR3 DNA reads TGTGCCAGCAGCTTACTCCTAGCGGGAGTAAGTAAGAATGAGCAGTTCTTC.

This clonotype was picked up many times. This rearrangement joins TRBV30 to TRBJ2-7; D gene ambiguous. There are 12 residues in the CDR3. V was cut by 0 bases and J by 2 bases, with 5 bases left in between. Per the germline V gene, CDR1 is GTSNPN and CDR2 is SVGIG (reference sequence). Here the CDR3 DNA reads TGTGCCTGGAGTGTCAGCCCCTACGAGCAGTACTTC. It yields the protein CAWSVSPYEQYF.

This chain joins TRBV6-1 and TRBJ1-5, with TRBD1 matching 8 bases. Germline values: CDR1 MNHNS, CDR2 SASEGT. The CDR3 is 16 amino acids. Trimming cost V 6 bases and J 5 bases; bases outside gene matches: 12. CDR3 in DNA: TGTGCCAGCAGCCGCGGACAGGGAATTTCGGATCAGCCCCAGCATTTT. Protein product: CASSRGQGISDQPQHF.

The J gene is TRBJ1-2, the V gene TRBV28; 9 nucleotides align to TRBD1. V was clipped by 6 bases and J by 0 bases; unmatched bases: 5. The CDR3 has 15 residues. Germline CDR1 is MDHEN and CDR2 is SYDVKM. The CDR3 region has the DNA TGTGCCAGCAGCGGGACAGGGATAACTAACTATGGCTACACCTTC. Translating it yields CASSGTGITNYGYTF.

This clonotype was observed at least ten times. V usage is TRBV20-1 and J usage is TRBJ1-2; 9 bases align to TRBD1. Looked up from germline, CDR1 is DFQATT and CDR2 is SNEGSKA (reference sequence). The CDR3 has 14 amino acids. Unmatched junction bases numbered 8, after V lost 1 base and J lost 8 bases. The CDR3 DNA reads as TGCAGTGCTAGAGCGACAGGGGGGAGCAGCGGCTACACCTTC. Its translation: CSARATGGSSGYTF.

This clonotype has ten or more counts. The V call is TRBV12-3 or TRBV12-4, the J call TRBJ2-1, with D tentatively TRBD1 (5 bases). The V gene lost 5 bases and the J gene lost 4 bases, with 9 bases spanning the gap. CDR3 size: 13 residues. The CDR3 loop reads CASSLGAYNEQFF. The DNA of the CDR3 is TGTGCCAGCAGTCTAGGGGCATACAATGAGCAGTTCTTC.

This clonotype was observed at least ten times. The V gene is TRBV28, the J gene TRBJ1-6; perhaps TRBD1 as D (5 bases). The CDR3 is 16 residues long. Trimming shortened V by 1 base and J by 7 bases, and 14 bases separated the two germline ends. From germline, CDR1 is MDHEN and CDR2 SYDVKM. CDR3 sequence: CASSLYQLGGNSPLHF. CDR3 bases: TGTGCCAGCAGTTTATACCAGTTGGGGGGGAATTCACCCCTCCACTTT. Full variable domain (missing parts from reference TRBV28 and TRBJ1-6): DVKVTQSSRYLVKRTGEKVFLECVQDMDHENMFWYRQDPGLGLRLIYFSYDVKMKEKGDIPEGYSVSREKKERFSLILESASTNQTSMYLCASSLYQLGGNSPLHFGNGTRLTVT.

V and J are TRBV20-1 and TRBJ2-7; TRBD1 might be the D (6 bases). Trimming pared 3 bases from V and 2 bases from J, leaving 20 bases between. The CDR3 loop spans 16 amino acids. The germline V gene has CDR1 DFQATT and CDR2 SNEGSKA (reference sequence). CDR3 in amino acids: CSARGVGTGTPYEQYF. In DNA, the CDR3 is TGCAGTGCTAGGGGGGTGGGAACAGGGACCCCCTACGAGCAGTACTTC.

This clonotype was seen ten or more times. This chain connects TRBV5-1 to TRBJ1-1; 7 bases align to TRBD1. The CDR3 spans 16 residues. Per germline, CDR1 SGHRS and CDR2 YFSETQ. The J segment lost 4 bases and the V segment lost 3 bases, leaving 12 bases of the junction unmatched. The CDR3 spells CASSYTPMTGSTEAFF. The DNA for the CDR3 is TGCGCCAGCAGCTATACCCCGATGACAGGGTCCACTGAAGCTTTCTTT.

In this sample, this clonotype turned up many times. Germline and junction disagree at one end, which may indicate a read error. Here the CDR3 DNA reads TGTGCCAGCAGTTTATCCCCCAAGGGGAACTCTGGCTACACCTTC. Translating it yields CASSLSPKGNSGYTF. The J gene is TRBJ1-2, the V gene TRBV28; possibly TRBD1 for D (5 bases). Germline CDR1 is MDHEN and CDR2 is SYDVKM. The CDR3 is 15 amino acids.

This clonotype was counted a few times. The CDR3 DNA reads as TGTGCCAGCACCGAGGACAGCCCCACAGATACGCAGTATTTT. Protein: CASTEDSPTDTQYF. This chain links TRBV28 with TRBJ2-3, with a weak D call TRBD1 (6 bases). This CDR3 comprises 14 residues. Germline V gene data show CDR1 as MDHEN and CDR2 as SYDVKM. V dropped 7 bases and J dropped 2 bases, with 13 bases sitting between them.

This clonotype showed up many times. The chain has TRBV30 and TRBJ1-2; 9 bases are a match to TRBD1. The CDR3 totals 16 residues. V lost 2 bases to trimming and J lost 4 bases; unmatched junction nucleotides: 11. In germline, CDR1 is GTSNPN, CDR2 SVGIG (reference sequence). CDR3 in amino acids: CAWSRTGTGISYGYTF. The CDR3 coding sequence is TGTGCCTGGAGTCGAACCGGGACAGGGATTTCCTATGGCTACACCTTC.